What follows describes a single T cell receptor beta chain. What it recognizes is unknown. Produced via immunoSEQ multiplex PCR; TCRdb's table is partial and in-frame only. The repertoire holds about 110,000 clones, with around 91% as singletons. Trimming shortened V by 4 bases and J by 2 bases, and 6 bases separated the two germline ends. Germline-derived CDR1 and CDR2 are LNHDA and SQIVND (reference sequence). The CDR3 totals 13 residues. This sample was included in a study of T cell responses to AZD1222 COVID-19 vaccine. Overall study findings and caveats: Spike-specific TCR breadth and depth went up after people got two AZD1222 doses. The span of vaccine-associated CD4 TCRs extended across spike, with dominance at 160-218 and 743-854.

The chain combines TRBV19 with TRBJ2-1; no clear D. The source of this sequence is an adult who received the AZD1222 COVID-19 vaccine. Sequencing was performed on peripheral blood, taken 28 days after the second AZD1222 dose. In nucleotides, the CDR3 is TGTGCCAGTAGTAACGGACCCTACAATGAGCAGTTCTTC. This translates into CASSNGPYNEQFF.